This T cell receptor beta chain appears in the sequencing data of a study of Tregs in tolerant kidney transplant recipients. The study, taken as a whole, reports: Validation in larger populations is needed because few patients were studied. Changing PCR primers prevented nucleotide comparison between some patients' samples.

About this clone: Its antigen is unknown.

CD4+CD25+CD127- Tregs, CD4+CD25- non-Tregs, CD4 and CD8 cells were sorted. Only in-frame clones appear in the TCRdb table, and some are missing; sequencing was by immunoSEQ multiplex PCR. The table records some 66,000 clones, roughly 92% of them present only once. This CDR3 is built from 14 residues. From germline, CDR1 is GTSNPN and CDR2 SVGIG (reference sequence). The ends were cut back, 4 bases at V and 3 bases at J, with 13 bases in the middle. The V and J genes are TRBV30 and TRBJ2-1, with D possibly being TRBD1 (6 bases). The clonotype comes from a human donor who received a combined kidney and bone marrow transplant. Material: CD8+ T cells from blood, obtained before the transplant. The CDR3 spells CAWIDQGFYNEQFF. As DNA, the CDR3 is TGTGCCTGGATAGACCAGGGGTTCTACAATGAGCAGTTCTTC.